Shown below are 14 T cell receptor beta chains from a single sample sequenced in a study of blood T cell repertoires in COVID-19. The method was immunoSEQ multiplex PCR; TCRdb's version includes in-frame clones alone and lacks a portion of them. The sample carries about 300,000 clones, more than 85% recorded once. Sequenced sample: peripheral blood. The receptor set was obtained from a woman aged 25-40 years with COVID-19, enrolled during active disease.

This sequence joins TRBV27 and TRBJ1-1, with D unclear. Trimming took 8 bases from V and 5 from J, leaving 21 bases between them. Per germline, CDR1 MNHEY and CDR2 SMNVEV (reference sequence). This CDR3 spans 15 amino acids. CDR3 nucleotides: TGTGCCAGCCAAGCCGCCATGTGGAGTGAGACTGAAGCTTTCTTT. The encoded protein is CASQAAMWSETEAFF.

This clone was recorded once. The V and J genes are TRBV19 and TRBJ2-5, with a tentative D call TRBD2 (5 bases). This CDR3 is 14 amino acids long. V was shortened by 1 base and J by 2 bases, with 8 bases between the two germline ends. Germline values: CDR1 LNHDA, CDR2 SQIVND (reference sequence). CDR3 sequence (DNA): TGTGCCAGTAGTATAGGTACTAGTCAAGAGACCCAGTACTTC. Protein sequence: CASSIGTSQETQYF.

The chain is built from TRBV27 and TRBJ2-4; 7 nucleotides line up with TRBD1. J gave up 6 bases and V 9 bases, and 8 bases lay outside the gene matches. The CDR3 extends over 13 amino acids. The germline gives CDR1 MNHEY, CDR2 SMNVEV (reference sequence). CDR3 sequence (DNA): TGTGCCAGTTCGACAGGGAGTCGAAACATTCAGTACTTC. Residues: CASSTGSRNIQYF.

V and J are TRBV5-6 and TRBJ1-2, with 7 bases lining up with TRBD1. Losses at the gene ends were 0 bases for V and 4 bases for J; bases not matched to a gene: 9. The CDR3 contains 16 residues. Germline values: CDR1 SGHDT, CDR2 YYEEEE. The CDR3 here is CASSLVGTARTYGYTF. The CDR3 nucleotides are TGTGCCAGCAGCTTGGTGGGGACAGCGAGAACCTATGGCTACACCTTC.

V and J are TRBV12-3 or TRBV12-4 and TRBJ1-1; 7 bases are a match to TRBD1. Trimming cost V 5 bases and J 6 bases; bases outside gene matches: 6. This CDR3 spans 13 amino acids. This chain's CDR3 is CASSDRDVAEAFF. Here the CDR3 DNA reads TGTGCCAGCAGTGACAGGGATGTTGCTGAAGCTTTCTTT.

The rearrangement uses TRBV29-1 and TRBJ2-3; 12 bases agree with TRBD2. The V gene's germline CDR1 is SQVTM and CDR2 ANQGSEA. The CDR3 consists of 20 residues. V lost 1 base, J lost 1 base, and 15 bases stayed unmatched. The CDR3 loop is CSVEGDVLAGGYIGTDTQYF. CDR3 DNA: TGCAGCGTTGAAGGAGATGTACTAGCGGGAGGATATATCGGCACAGATACGCAGTATTTT.

This rearrangement joins TRBV6-5 to TRBJ2-3; D is possibly TRBD1 (6 bases). This CDR3 contains 15 residues. CDR1 is MNHEY and CDR2 is SVGAGI in the germline V gene. V gave up 6 bases and J gave up 3 bases, with 16 bases separating them. CDR3 DNA: TGTGCCAGCAGCCTCAGGGGATTCGAGACAGATACGCAGTATTTT. Encoded protein: CASSLRGFETDTQYF.

The chain combines TRBV28 with TRBJ1-3; no clear D gene. CDR1 and CDR2 (germline): MDHEN, SYDVKM. The CDR3 spans 15 residues. The V end lost 2 bases, the J end lost 0 bases, and 8 bases lay between the germline ends. CDR3 loop: CASSLRGVSGNTIYF. The CDR3 bases are TGTGCCAGCAGTTTACGCGGGGTCTCTGGAAACACCATATATTTT. Based on the CDR3 plus reference TRBV28 and TRBJ1-3, the full variable domain is DVKVTQSSRYLVKRTGEKVFLECVQDMDHENMFWYRQDPGLGLRLIYFSYDVKMKEKGDIPEGYSVSREKKERFSLILESASTNQTSMYLCASSLRGVSGNTIYFGEGSWLTVV.

The chain couples TRBV19 to TRBJ1-5, with D perhaps matching TRBD1 (5 bases). Trimming pared 1 base from V and 6 bases from J, leaving 16 bases between. The CDR3 covers 16 residues. Germline CDR1 reads LNHDA; CDR2 reads SQIVND (reference sequence). CDR3 residues: CASSIVLSGITQPQHF. In DNA form, the CDR3 reads TGTGCCAGTAGTATAGTTTTATCAGGGATCACTCAGCCCCAGCATTTT.

J is TRBJ1-1 and V is TRBV5-1; 8 bases fit TRBD1. The CDR3 has 18 residues. Per the germline V gene, CDR1 is SGHRS and CDR2 is YFSETQ. The V and J ends lost 3 bases and 4 bases, in that order; junction bases with no gene match: 17. This chain's CDR3 is CASSSAGGQVLPGTEAFF. CDR3 DNA: TGCGCCAGCAGCTCTGCAGGGGGCCAAGTCCTACCTGGCACTGAAGCTTTCTTT.

V usage is TRBV25-1 and J usage is TRBJ1-1, with a weak D call TRBD1 (6 bases). The CDR3 extends over 14 amino acids. Germline loops: CDR1 MGHDK, CDR2 SYGVNS. V lost 5 bases and J lost 6, with 16 bases in between. CDR3 sequence (DNA): TGTGCCAGCAGTAGCAGGGGAGGGGTTTCTGAAGCTTTCTTT. It is translated as CASSSRGGVSEAFF.

The chain's CDR3 is CASSSIFRESGNTIYF. The CDR3 region has the DNA TGTGCCAGCAGTTCAATTTTCAGGGAAAGTGGAAACACCATATATTTT. The chain joins TRBV28 to TRBJ1-3, with a tentative D call TRBD1 (5 bases). The CDR3 is made up of 16 amino acids. From germline, CDR1 is MDHEN and CDR2 SYDVKM. Trimming shortened V by 4 bases and J by 3 bases, and 16 bases separated the two germline ends.

CDR3 sequence: CASSLATDRNEKLFF. CDR3 nucleotide sequence: TGTGCCAGCAGCTTAGCGACCGACAGGAATGAAAAACTGTTTTTT. The chain has TRBV7-8 and TRBJ1-4; D possibly corresponds to TRBD1 (6 bases). CDR3 length equals 15 residues. The germline gives CDR1 SGHVS, CDR2 FQNEAQ. V lost 0 bases, J lost 5 bases, and 10 bases lay in between.

The chain combines TRBV9 with TRBJ2-7, with a tentative D call TRBD2 (5 bases). Per the germline V gene, CDR1 is SGDLS and CDR2 is YYNGEE. The CDR3 spans 15 residues. The V end was cut by 4 bases, the J end by 1 base, with 15 bases between. CDR3 residues: CASSLAAADSYEQYF. In DNA form, the CDR3 reads TGTGCCAGCAGCCTCGCGGCAGCGGATTCCTACGAGCAGTACTTC. Full variable domain (rest looked up from reference TRBV9 and TRBJ2-7): DSGVTQTPKHLITATGQRVTLRCSPRSGDLSVYWYQQSLDQGLQFLIQYYNGEERAKGNILERFSAQQFPDLHSELNLSSLELGDSALYFCASSLAAADSYEQYFGPGTRLTVT.